This TCR beta chain was identified during a study of blood T cell repertoires in COVID-19. In the study overall: There were acute and convalescent COVID-19 samples, and they came from the United States, Italy and Spain. Sample material is recorded as cDNA or gDNA derived from T cells, B-cell-depleted T cells, or PBMCs.

Per the original methods: Cell counts per sample came from amplifying reference gene primers. Assay used: immunoSEQ multiplex PCR; TCRdb lists only in-frame clones, some missing. Clone size and the V and J calls come from that table; the DNA yielded D and trimming. The sample holds approximately 110,000 clones; more than 60% are singletons and the top ten take 20% to 25%. The CDR3 extends over 16 amino acids. The V segment lost 6 bases and the J segment 7 bases; nucleotides outside the gene matches: 13. From germline, CDR1 is SNHLY and CDR2 FYNNEI. Sequencing was carried out using peripheral blood. The chain employs TRBV2 and TRBJ2-1, with TRBD2 matching 9 bases. The clonotype was recovered from a man between 65 and 85 years old with active or convalescent COVID-19. In DNA, the CDR3 is TGTGCCAGCAGGGTACGCGTAGCGGGAGCTGAAAATGAGCAGTTCTTC. As protein: CASRVRVAGAENEQFF.